This T cell receptor beta chain comes out of a study of T-cell reconstitution after alpha-beta-depleted transplantation in children. This clonotype was seen a handful of times. Germline lookup yields CDR1 SQVTM and CDR2 ANQGSEA. This CDR3 region has 16 residues. The V segment lost 6 bases and the J segment 0 bases; nucleotides outside the gene matches: 8. Construction of the TCRbeta library involved unique molecular identifiers. One entry per CDR3 protein, called by TCRdb with MiXCR from the PCR reads. The sample lists some 350,000 distinct CDR3 sequences, under 13% seen once, with approximately 2.3% in the top ten.

This receptor was identified in a human donor who donated a stem cell graft to a child with acute lymphoblastic leukemia. Specimen: PBMCs from the stem cell graft donor, collected from the stem cell graft. The chain links TRBV29-1 to TRBJ2-1, with 10 bases matching TRBD2. CDR3 loop: CSVERTSGYSYNEQFF. Written as DNA, the CDR3 is TGCAGCGTGGAACGGACTAGCGGATACTCCTACAATGAGCAGTTCTTC.